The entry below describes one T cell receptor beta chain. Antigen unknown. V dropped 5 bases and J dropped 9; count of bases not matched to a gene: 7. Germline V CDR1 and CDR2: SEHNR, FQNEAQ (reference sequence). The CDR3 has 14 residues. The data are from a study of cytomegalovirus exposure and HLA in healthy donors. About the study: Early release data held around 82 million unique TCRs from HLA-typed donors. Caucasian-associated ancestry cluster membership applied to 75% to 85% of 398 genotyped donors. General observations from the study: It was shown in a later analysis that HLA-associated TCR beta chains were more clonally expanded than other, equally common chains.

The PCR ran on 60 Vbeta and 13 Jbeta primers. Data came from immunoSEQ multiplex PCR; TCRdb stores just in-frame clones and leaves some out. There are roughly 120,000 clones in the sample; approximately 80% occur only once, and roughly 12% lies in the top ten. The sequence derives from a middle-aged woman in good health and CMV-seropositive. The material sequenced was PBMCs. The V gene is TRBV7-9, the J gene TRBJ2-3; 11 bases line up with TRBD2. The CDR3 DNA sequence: TGTGCCAGCAGCGAGGGACTAGCGGTTGGAACGCAGTATTTT. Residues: CASSEGLAVGTQYF.